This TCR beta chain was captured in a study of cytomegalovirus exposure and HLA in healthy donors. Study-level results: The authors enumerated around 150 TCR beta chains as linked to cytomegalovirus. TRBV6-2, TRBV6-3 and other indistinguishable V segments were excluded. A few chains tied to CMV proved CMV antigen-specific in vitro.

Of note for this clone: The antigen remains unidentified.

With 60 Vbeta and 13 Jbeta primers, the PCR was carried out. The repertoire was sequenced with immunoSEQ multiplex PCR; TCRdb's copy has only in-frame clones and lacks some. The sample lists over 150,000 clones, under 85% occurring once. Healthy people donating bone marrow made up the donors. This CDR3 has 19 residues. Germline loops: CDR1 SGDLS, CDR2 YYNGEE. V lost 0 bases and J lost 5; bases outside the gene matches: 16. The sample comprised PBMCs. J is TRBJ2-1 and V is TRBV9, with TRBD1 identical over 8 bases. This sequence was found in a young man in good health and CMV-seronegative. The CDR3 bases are TGTGCCAGCAGCGTAGGGTCCGGAACCGGGACAGGACGTAACAATGAGCAGTTCTTC. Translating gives CASSVGSGTGTGRNNEQFF.